These 15 T cell receptor beta chains came from one sample sequenced in a study of T cell clonality in common variable immunodeficiency. Sequenced by immunoSEQ multiplex PCR; TCRdb stores in-frame clones only, minus some. The sample yields about 52,000 clones, without any singletons. Material: peripheral blood mononuclear cells. Every receptor here comes from a person aged 18 to 70 in good health.

This clone was observed many times. The read stops 3 residues short of the end of the CDR3; the missing end is completed from the germline J gene. This chain joins TRBV20-1 and TRBJ1-2; TRBD1 aligns across 7 bases. CDR3 length: 14 amino acids. CDR1 and CDR2 from the germline V gene are DFQATT and SNEGSKA (reference sequence). The J segment lost 7 bases and the V segment lost 5 bases, leaving 13 bases of the junction unmatched. Here the CDR3 reads CSAPARGVLGGYTF. CDR3 DNA (partial): TGCAGTGCTCCCGCCAGGGGGGTCCTTGGTGGC.

This clone was recorded many times. The CDR3 goes on 3 residues after the read ends, and that part is filled in from the germline J gene. The rearrangement joins TRBV2 to TRBJ1-1; D unclear. CDR3 length: 15 residues. V was clipped by 6 bases and J by 0 bases, with 14 bases between them. Germline CDR1 reads SNHLY; CDR2 reads FYNNEI. CDR3 loop: CASRGVGGMNTEAFF. CDR3 DNA (partial): TGTGCCAGCAGGGGCGTAGGCGGGATGAACACTGAA.

This clone showed up just a few times. The read terminates 3 residues ahead of where the CDR3 ends, so the germline J gene completes it. This chain uses TRBV20-1 with TRBJ2-1; 10 bases fit TRBD2. Per germline, CDR1 DFQATT and CDR2 SNEGSKA (reference sequence). J was trimmed by 0 bases and V by 0 bases; bases with no gene match: 11. The CDR3 is 19 residues long. CDR3 amino acids: CSARDPELTSGNSYNEQFF. CDR3 bases read: TGCAGTGCTAGAGATCCCGAACTAACTAGCGGGAACTCCTACAATGAG.

This clone was observed many times. From the germline J gene comes the end of the CDR3, since the read stops 3 residues before it. The chain has TRBV20-1 and TRBJ2-2, with TRBD2 identical over 8 bases. Germline lookup yields CDR1 DFQATT and CDR2 SNEGSKA (reference sequence). This CDR3 comprises 12 residues. Germline trimming cut 4 bases from V and 6 bases from J; bases unmatched to any gene: 1. The part of the CDR3 DNA that was read is TGCAGTGCTATAGCGGGACCCGGGGAG. It specifies CSAIAGPGE. The full CDR3 sequence reads CSAIAGPGELFF.

This clone came up many times. The sample carries other DNA sequences with the same CDR3. This CDR3 reads CASSQPGEAEAFF. CDR3 DNA, as far as it was read: TGTGCCAGCAGCCAACCAGGGGAGGCTGAA. This rearrangement joins TRBV4-2 to TRBJ1-1, with D possibly being TRBD1 (6 bases). The missing CDR3 end, 3 residues past where the read stops, is filled in from the germline J gene. The CDR3 is 13 amino acids. V lost 2 bases, J lost 6 bases, and 10 bases lay in between. CDR1 is LGHNA and CDR2 is YNFKEQ in the germline V gene.

This clone was counted at least ten times. The missing CDR3 end, 3 residues past where the read stops, is filled in from the germline J gene. The genes are TRBV5-3 and TRBJ2-5, with TRBD2 matching 14 bases. TRBV5-3 is filed as an ORF, its function uncertain. The CDR3 has 17 residues. V lost 2 bases, J lost 4 bases, and 7 bases stayed unmatched. The CDR3 reads CARSFPGLAGDRETQYF. CDR3 DNA (partial): TGTGCCAGAAGCTTTCCGGGACTAGCGGGAGACCGAGAGACC.

This clone was counted ten times or more. The read finishes 3 residues shy of the CDR3 end, and the germline J gene is used to complete it. The chain recombines TRBV19 with TRBJ2-3, with 11 bases identical to TRBD2. The V gene end was trimmed by 2 bases and the J gene end by 5 bases; junction bases not matched to a gene: 12. Germline CDR1 and CDR2: LNHDA and SQIVND (reference sequence). The length of the CDR3 is 18 residues. The CDR3 DNA, read in part, is TGTGCCAGTAGTATATCCGGGGGCCCTAGCGGGAGGCAAGATACG. Amino acid sequence: CASSISGGPSGRQDT. The CDR3 in full is CASSISGGPSGRQDTQYF.

This clone was seen many times. The CDR3 extends 3 residues past the end of the read, so its final part is completed from the germline J gene. The chain joins TRBV11-2 to TRBJ2-3; D is ambiguous. With 4 bases removed from V and 1 base from J, the gap between germline ends came to 9 bases. CDR1 and CDR2 from the germline V gene are SGHAT and FQNNGV. The CDR3 is made up of 14 amino acids. The CDR3 protein is CASSSFRGTDTQYF. The CDR3 DNA, read in part, is TGTGCCAGCAGCTCTTTTAGGGGCACAGATACG.

This clone was seen many times. With the read ending 3 residues before the CDR3 end, the germline J gene is used to fill in that end. Other DNA sequences from this sample encode an identical CDR3 as well. The chain carries TRBV7-9 and TRBJ1-3, with D unresolved. This CDR3 region has 14 residues. Germline V gives CDR1 SEHNR, CDR2 FQNEAQ (reference sequence). The germline V and J ends were trimmed by 3 bases and 3 bases, with 9 bases remaining between them. The CDR3 loop reads CASSLSGSGNTIYF. CDR3 DNA, as far as it was read: TGTGCCAGCAGCTTGTCGGGGAGTGGAAACACC.

This clone was recorded at least ten times. Read sequence stops 3 residues before the CDR3 end, and the germline J gene provides the missing end. The chain carries TRBV20-1 and TRBJ1-1, with 8 bases fitting TRBD1. CDR1 DFQATT and CDR2 SNEGSKA come from the germline V gene (reference sequence). V lost 4 bases, J lost 3 bases, and 19 bases stayed unmatched. The CDR3 is made up of 18 amino acids. CDR3 in amino acids: CSATDTLGNRGRYTEAFF. The covered CDR3 bases are TGCAGTGCTACGGACACCCTAGGCAACAGGGGGAGGTACACTGAA.

Many counts were recorded for this clone. The read ends 3 residues early relative to the CDR3; the germline J gene fills the gap. The chain employs TRBV7-2 and TRBJ1-5, with no clear D. The CDR3 contains 14 residues. V lost 1 base and J lost 9, with 13 bases in between. CDR1 and CDR2 (germline): SGHTA, FQGNSA. The CDR3 loop reads CASSLGRTILPQHF. The CDR3 bases that were read are TGTGCCAGCAGCTTAGGACGGACTATTTTGCCC.

This clone was seen many times. Read coverage stops 3 residues before the CDR3 terminus; the germline J gene supplies the remainder. V is TRBV20-1 and J is TRBJ1-5; unclear D gene. CDR1 and CDR2 from the germline V gene are DFQATT and SNEGSKA (reference sequence). V dropped 6 bases and J dropped 0 bases, with 15 bases sitting between them. The CDR3 covers 15 residues. The CDR3 sequence is CSAKIQSYSNQPQHF. The DNA read from the CDR3 is TGCAGTGCCAAAATACAGAGTTATAGCAATCAGCCC.

This clone was recorded at least ten times. Coverage ceases 3 residues before the CDR3 finishes, and the germline J gene fills in the end. The chain employs TRBV7-3 and TRBJ1-1; unclear D gene. CDR1 is SGHTA and CDR2 is FQGTGA in the germline V gene. Trimming stripped 1 base from V and 1 base from J, with 7 bases between. This CDR3 comprises 14 residues. The CDR3 DNA, read in part, is TGTGCCAGCAGCTTAAGTACAGCGAACACTGAA. Amino acids: CASSLSTANTE. The full CDR3 is CASSLSTANTEAFF.

Only a few counts were recorded for this clone. The read is 3 residues too short to cover the CDR3 end, so that end is filled in from the germline J gene. The chain combines TRBV10-2 with TRBJ2-2; weak D call: TRBD2 (5 bases). Trimming pared 3 bases from V and 5 bases from J, leaving 19 bases between. CDR1 and CDR2 from the germline V gene are WSHSY and SAAADI. The CDR3 sequence is 17 residues long. The CDR3 here is CASSDIAGPTGTGELFF. The part of the CDR3 DNA that was read is TGCGCCAGCAGTGATATTGCAGGCCCCACGGGGACCGGGGAG.

This clone was seen many times. The CDR3 is cut off 3 residues early in the read; its end comes from the germline J gene. V usage is TRBV20-1 and J usage is TRBJ2-1; a weak D match, TRBD1 (6 bases). V was pared by 4 bases and J by 7 bases, with 17 bases between. The length of the CDR3 is 14 residues. Germline V gives CDR1 DFQATT, CDR2 SNEGSKA (reference sequence). The CDR3 spells CSAKGEFFGNEQFF. CDR3 DNA (partial): TGCAGTGCTAAGGGGGAGTTTTTCGGGAATGAG.